Below are 3 T cell receptor beta chains sequenced from a single sample in a study of graft-versus-host responses after intestinal transplantation. Profiling relied on immunoSEQ multiplex PCR, and the TCRdb table lists in-frame clones only, not all of them. The sample consists of about 70,000 clones, 94% of them appearing once. No cognate antigen is known for these TCRs. The sequencing used unstimulated CD8+ T cells sorted from spleen or lymph node cells, collected before intestinal transplant. The receptors here all came from a human donor who received an intestinal transplant.

The chain couples TRBV18 to TRBJ2-1; no clear D. V lost 0 bases and J lost 6, with 3 bases in between. Per germline, CDR1 KGHSH and CDR2 LQKENI. The CDR3 spans 12 residues. The CDR3 sequence: CASSPPSNEQFF. CDR3 DNA sequence: TGTGCCAGCTCACCACCGTCCAATGAGCAGTTCTTC.

J is TRBJ2-7 and V is TRBV11-1, with 9 bases aligning to TRBD2. V was clipped by 5 bases and J by 1 base; unmatched bases: 6. The CDR3 is 15 amino acids. CDR1 SGHAT and CDR2 FQDESV come from the germline V gene (reference sequence). The DNA of the CDR3 is TGTGCCAGCAGCGCGATTAGCGGGAGTTCCTACGAGCAGTACTTC. Protein: CASSAISGSSYEQYF.

The rearrangement links TRBV27 to TRBJ1-5; no firm D call. Germline CDR1 reads MNHEY; CDR2 reads SMNVEV (reference sequence). The CDR3 has 13 amino acids. The ends were cut back, 0 bases at V and 1 base at J, with 1 base in the middle. The CDR3 loop reads CASSLSSNQPQHF. The CDR3 DNA reads TGTGCCAGCAGTTTATCCAGCAATCAGCCCCAGCATTTT.